This T cell receptor (beta chain) originates from a study of T cell changes during pregnancy in multiple sclerosis. Method: immunoSEQ multiplex PCR; TCRdb's copy keeps in-frame clones and lacks some. The data contain about 70,000 clones, 90% to 95% of them singletons. The sequencing used peripheral blood, collected after pregnancy. The clonotype comes from a female donor with multiple sclerosis, enrolled in a pregnancy study.

The CDR3 region has the DNA TGCGCCAGCAGCCAAACAGAGAATCAGCCCCAGCATTTT. It is translated as CASSQTENQPQHF. The chain carries TRBV4-1 and TRBJ1-5, with D unresolved. V dropped 2 bases and J dropped 4 bases, with 6 bases sitting between them. CDR3 length: 13 residues. CDR1 and CDR2 from the germline V gene are MGHRA and YSYEKL.